Listed below are T cell receptor beta chains from one sample, sequenced in a study of shared clonotypes between healthy human individuals. This table comes from immunoSEQ multiplex PCR, and its TCRdb copy is limited to in-frame clones, with some not included. The sample shows 660,000 or so clones, roughly 96% of them seen only once. Sequencing was done on a sample of naive CD8+ T cells sorted from blood. Source of these receptors: a woman aged 30 to 39 in good health. Each CDR3 is given with its conserved first and last residue. Fields, in order: V gene, J gene, CDR3 length, CDR3 protein.

TRBV7-9	TRBJ1-2	15	CASSARDRVNYGYTF
TRBV9	TRBJ1-1	17	CASSPRSIVLEGNEAFF
TRBV7-9	TRBJ2-5	16	CASSFNRGQGEETQYF
TRBV27	TRBJ1-1	14	CASSSRQGGTEAFF
TRBV28	TRBJ2-1	14	CASSRTGGGAEQFF
TRBV5-5	TRBJ2-1	13	CASSPGVGGEQFF
TRBV13	TRBJ1-3	16	CASSPRVMHSGNTIYF
TRBV2	TRBJ1-2	14	CASSESVSNYGYTF
TRBV7-9	TRBJ1-2	12	CASSLGFYGYTF
TRBV5-6	TRBJ2-7	12	CASSLGGYEQYF
TRBV9	TRBJ2-7	16	CASSMHRDGSLYEQYF
TRBV15	TRBJ2-1	14	CATSRWTVSNEQFF
TRBV4-1	TRBJ1-4	16	CASSHAATGDNEKLFF
TRBV28	TRBJ2-1	13	CASTGGSYNEQFF
TRBV4-2	TRBJ2-7	15	CASSQELSPTNEQYF
TRBV29-1	TRBJ2-1	10	CSVVPGEQFF
TRBV5-4	TRBJ2-1	12	CASSLEGVEQFF
TRBV9	TRBJ2-7	14	CASSVSDRAYEQYF
TRBV27	TRBJ2-7	12	CASWDGSYEQYF
TRBV4-1	TRBJ1-2	14	CASSLAHYEDGYTF
TRBV14	TRBJ2-1	16	CASSQGYGDLYNEQFF
TRBV6-1	TRBJ2-7	15	CASSEEEGWGYEQYF
TRBV5-4	TRBJ2-3	15	CASSLGQGTADTQYF
TRBV5-1	.	14	CASSLGVGMNEQYF
TRBV28	TRBJ1-5	14	CASSLTGANQPQHF
TRBV7-8	TRBJ2-7	14	CASSLALGGDEQYF
TRBV5-1	TRBJ1-5	15	CASSLSGQGNQPQHF
TRBV28	TRBJ2-1	14	CASSFTGGLSEQFF
TRBV19	TRBJ2-7	14	CASSAGRGSYEQYF
TRBV7-9	TRBJ2-7	13	CASSSGLGYEQYF
TRBV28	TRBJ1-5	14	CASSRRQGHQPQHF
TRBV5-4	TRBJ2-3	14	CASSLGQLGNTQYF
TRBV27	TRBJ2-5	15	CASSSIESGSETQYF
TRBV11-2	TRBJ2-1	15	CASSHLAGGFYEQFF
TRBV14	TRBJ2-3	16	CASSQDQNSVTDTQYF
TRBV5-4	TRBJ2-7	19	CASSLGLAGELTPYYEQYF
TRBV19	TRBJ1-1	15	CASSIMAGEDTEAFF
TRBV7-9	TRBJ2-1	14	CASSLDLASDEQFF
TRBV4-1	TRBJ2-7	15	CASSQWAEGAGEQYF
TRBV28	TRBJ2-5	15	CASSQTSGRTETQYF
TRBV5-1	TRBJ2-7	14	CASSSFPGSYEQYF
TRBV19	TRBJ2-1	19	CASSIDLEPTLGSYNEQFF
TRBV27	TRBJ2-3	16	CASSLSMGAGTDTQYF
TRBV4-1	TRBJ2-3	13	CASSHLTSDTQYF
TRBV7-9	.	16	CASSQPGQGKGYEQYF
TRBV19	TRBJ1-1	13	CASSLFGNTEAFF
TRBV6-5	TRBJ2-7	13	CASSYSRGNEQYF
TRBV27	TRBJ2-5	15	CASSLNTGGEAAQYF
TRBV5-4	TRBJ1-1	13	CASSLGANTEAFF
TRBV2	TRBJ1-5	15	CASSESGQKGQPQHF
TRBV27	TRBJ2-5	14	CASSPLGGGETQYF
TRBV18	TRBJ2-2	15	CASSPAYSGAGELFF
TRBV27	TRBJ2-1	16	CASSLGPAGSYNEQFF
TRBV7-8	TRBJ2-1	16	CASSLFGTQAVGEQFF
TRBV6-4	TRBJ2-1	15	CASSPRESKYNEQFF
TRBV9	TRBJ2-2	15	CASSRQGFDTGELFF
TRBV30	TRBJ1-1	12	CAWSYLGTEAFF
TRBV27	TRBJ2-7	14	CASSPSSGPDEQYF
TRBV27	.	12	CASILGLYEQYF
TRBV14	TRBJ2-1	14	CASSQDLALNEQFF